This T cell receptor (beta chain) was sequenced during a study of T cells in Graves' hyperthyroidism and ophthalmopathy. Across the study: Peripheral blood was obtained at initial diagnosis, preceding any treatment.

Germline CDR1 is DFQATT and CDR2 is SNEGSKA (reference sequence). CDR3 length: 16 residues. V shed 0 bases and J 1 base; nucleotides not matched to a gene: 7. Diagnosing involved the use of clinical symptoms, serum thyroxine and TRAb, thyroid ultrasound and orbital computed tomography. Regarding the study as a whole: In the blood, most expanded thyroid clonotypes above 0.001 appeared as well.

TCR beta CDR3 region amplification was performed from RNA transcripts. The TCR CDR3 was amplified in a first-round RT-PCR using the HTBI primer set. MiXCR, run by TCRdb on the multiplex PCR reads, gives a single entry per CDR3 protein. The table has 350,000 to 400,000 distinct CDR3 sequences, about 18% seen once. This clonotype was recorded many times. Its cognate antigen is unknown. This TCR came from a man between 18 and 35 years old with Graves' ophthalmopathy. What was sequenced was blood. The chain is built from TRBV20-1 and TRBJ2-7, with 9 bases matching TRBD2. Written as DNA, the CDR3 is TGCAGTGCTAGAGATTGGCTAGCGGGGTTATCCTACGAGCAGTACTTC. Amino acid sequence: CSARDWLAGLSYEQYF.